Reported below is one T cell receptor beta chain. Its antigen is still unknown. V was pared by 7 bases and J by 0 bases, with 10 bases between. The CDR3 consists of 15 residues. Germline V gene lookup returns CDR1 LNHDA and CDR2 SQIVND (reference sequence). Amplification used 60 Vbeta primers and 13 Jbeta primers. TCRdb keeps only in-frame clones here, not all; method: immunoSEQ multiplex PCR. This table has over 130,000 clones, 70% appearing once. The data stem from a study of cytomegalovirus exposure and HLA in healthy donors. Findings of the study overall: In an earlier analysis, productive rearrangement rates for most beta V segments clustered near 87% or 30%.

Sequences were obtained from PBMCs. The source of this sequence is a young woman in good health and CMV-seronegative. The rearrangement joins TRBV19 to TRBJ2-6; D perhaps matches TRBD1 (6 bases). The CDR3 here is CASKDSDSGANVLTF. CDR3 nucleotides: TGTGCCAGTAAGGACAGCGACTCTGGGGCCAACGTCCTGACTTTC.